The 9 T cell receptor beta chains listed next were all sequenced from one sample in a study of shared clonotypes between healthy human individuals. Sequencing was performed with immunoSEQ multiplex PCR; in TCRdb, only in-frame clones are kept and a portion is missing. Of 2,100,000 or so clones listed, 90% to 96% were seen once; the top ten hold around 0.13%. Sequencing was performed on naive CD4+ T cells sorted from blood. The subset: CD45RA+ positively selected. Receptors were obtained from a man between 18 and 29 years old in good health.

The chain recombines TRBV7-2 with TRBJ2-4; D is undetermined. V dropped 2 bases and J dropped 4 bases, with 12 bases sitting between them. This CDR3 has 15 amino acids. Germline values: CDR1 SGHTA, CDR2 FQGNSA. CDR3 nucleotide sequence: TGTGCCAGCAGCTTAAATAACCGGGTGAAAAACATTCAGTACTTC. Its protein product is CASSLNNRVKNIQYF.

The chain links TRBV19 to TRBJ2-3; TRBD1 is a possible D gene (6 bases). Trimming took 6 bases from V and 0 from J, leaving 13 bases between them. The germline V gene has CDR1 LNHDA and CDR2 SQIVND (reference sequence). The CDR3 sequence is 15 residues long. The CDR3 reads CASRGASLSTDTQYF. The CDR3 DNA reads TGTGCCAGTAGGGGGGCCTCCCTTAGCACAGATACGCAGTATTTT.

V is TRBV27 and J is TRBJ2-5; D may be TRBD2 (5 bases). The V end lost 2 bases, the J end lost 5 bases, and 9 bases lay between the germline ends. The CDR3 runs 13 residues. Germline V gene sequence: CDR1 MNHEY, CDR2 SMNVEV (reference sequence). The CDR3 bases are TGTGCCAGCAGTTTAGAGGGTTCGGAGACCCAGTACTTC. It specifies CASSLEGSETQYF.

The chain couples TRBV28 to TRBJ2-7; 9 positions match TRBD1. Losses at the gene ends were 5 bases for V and 6 bases for J; bases not matched to a gene: 8. This CDR3 has 14 residues. CDR1 and CDR2 from the germline V gene are MDHEN and SYDVKM. The CDR3 sequence: CASSTRTGVAEQYF. Here the CDR3 DNA reads TGTGCCAGCAGTACCAGGACAGGGGTGGCCGAGCAGTACTTC.

The rearrangement links TRBV6-5 to TRBJ2-7, with D uncertain. Trimming took 6 bases from V and 0 from J, leaving 12 bases between them. The CDR3 is 14 residues long. The germline CDR1 and CDR2 sequences are MNHEY and SVGAGI. The DNA for the CDR3 is TGTGCCAGCAGACCTTCCGGGCCCTCCTACGAGCAGTACTTC. It encodes CASRPSGPSYEQYF.

V usage is TRBV28 and J usage is TRBJ2-3; 8 bases align to TRBD2. V lost 2 bases to trimming and J lost 2 bases; unmatched junction nucleotides: 3. CDR3 length equals 15 residues. Germline-derived CDR1 and CDR2 are MDHEN and SYDVKM. CDR3 amino acids: CASSLRRGATDTQYF. The CDR3 DNA reads TGTGCCAGCAGTTTAAGGCGGGGGGCCACAGATACGCAGTATTTT.

The chain employs TRBV7-9 and TRBJ2-7; D perhaps matches TRBD2 (5 bases). V lost 5 bases to trimming and J lost 3 bases, with 8 bases between them. Germline V gene data show CDR1 as SEHNR and CDR2 as FQNEAQ (reference sequence). The CDR3 sequence is 12 residues long. CDR3 protein: CASSIGLYEQYF. The CDR3 coding sequence is TGTGCCAGCAGCATCGGACTCTACGAGCAGTACTTC.

The chain carries TRBV2 and TRBJ2-7, with D possibly being TRBD2 (6 bases). Germline CDR1 is SNHLY and CDR2 is FYNNEI. Trimming pared 3 bases from V and 2 bases from J, leaving 14 bases between. This CDR3 has 15 amino acids. DNA for the CDR3: TGTGCCAGCAGTGATGAGATGGGCGGGGCCTACGAGCAGTACTTC. Its protein is CASSDEMGGAYEQYF.

Points on this clone: Other nucleotide sequences in the sample specify the same CDR3. This chain joins TRBV30 and TRBJ2-4; no definite D call. This CDR3 spans 14 amino acids. Germline V gene data show CDR1 as GTSNPN and CDR2 as SVGIG (reference sequence). Between the trimmed V and J ends, which lost 3 bases and 0 bases, there was a span of 9 bases. This CDR3 is CAWSPGLAKNIQYF. CDR3 nucleotides: TGTGCCTGGAGCCCGGGCCTAGCCAAAAACATTCAGTACTTC.